The 28 T cell receptor beta chains in this list originate from one sample, sequenced in a study of cytomegalovirus exposure and HLA in healthy donors. The PCR was carried out with 60 Vbeta primers and 13 Jbeta primers. The table came from immunoSEQ multiplex PCR; TCRdb's copy has only in-frame clones and leaves some out. The table records roughly 130,000 clones, less than 80% of them present only once. Sequencing was done on a sample of PBMCs. Source of these receptors: a woman aged 50 to 60 in good health and CMV-seropositive.

Regarding this clone: Different DNA sequences within this sample yield the same CDR3. V is TRBV6-5 and J is TRBJ1-3, with D unclear. The germline V gene has CDR1 MNHEY and CDR2 SVGAGI. This CDR3 region has 14 residues. V shed 0 bases and J shed 7 bases, with 10 bases lying between them. In nucleotides, the CDR3 is TGTGCCAGCAGTTACTCGAACTCAGGCAACACCATATATTTT. Translation: CASSYSNSGNTIYF.

V and J are TRBV28 and TRBJ1-2, with D maybe TRBD1 (5 bases). The CDR3 loop spans 17 amino acids. The V end lost 6 bases, the J end lost 5 bases, and 25 bases lay between the germline ends. Looked up from germline, CDR1 is MDHEN and CDR2 is SYDVKM. DNA of the CDR3: TGTGCCAGCAGCCAGACGGGTGCCGGGGACTGGGAGTATGGCTACACCTTC. Its translation is CASSQTGAGDWEYGYTF.

The gene calls are TRBV19 and TRBJ1-2; TRBD1 matches 11 bases. V lost 10 bases and J lost 0; bases outside the gene matches: 7. Per germline, CDR1 LNHDA and CDR2 SQIVND (reference sequence). This CDR3 is built from 15 residues. In DNA form, the CDR3 reads TGTGCCATCGAAGGACAGGGGGCTTCTAACTATGGCTACACCTTC. The encoded protein is CAIEGQGASNYGYTF.

V gene TRBV2 combines with J gene TRBJ2-5; 7 bases are shared with TRBD1. The better agreement between TRBJ2-7 and the DNA end casts doubt on the J call. The CDR3 extends over 14 amino acids. The germline gives CDR1 SNHLY, CDR2 FYNNEI. The CDR3 DNA reads TGTGCCAGCAGTGAAACAGGGGTAGCCTACGAGCAGTACTTC. Protein product: CASSETGVAYEQYF.

The CDR3 DNA sequence: TGTGCCAGCTCATCGAACCGACAGGGGGGAAACACCATATATTTT. Translating it yields CASSSNRQGGNTIYF. The V and J genes are TRBV18 and TRBJ1-3; 8 bases are shared with TRBD1. J lost 4 bases, V lost 5 bases, and 7 bases had no gene match. The CDR3 totals 15 residues. CDR1 is KGHSH and CDR2 is LQKENI in the germline V gene.

The chain uses TRBV29-1 and TRBJ2-1; maybe TRBD1 (6 bases). The germline V gene has CDR1 SQVTM and CDR2 ANQGSEA. The CDR3 has 13 amino acids. Trimming removed 7 bases at V and 6 bases at J, with 16 bases between. The DNA for the CDR3 is TGCAGCGCCAAGACAGGCCGCATCAATGAGCAGTTCTTC. This translates into CSAKTGRINEQFF.

V is TRBV2 and J is TRBJ1-1; D not resolved. The CDR3 is made up of 14 amino acids. Between the trimmed V and J ends, which lost 6 bases and 1 base, there was a span of 12 bases. Germline V gives CDR1 SNHLY, CDR2 FYNNEI. The DNA for the CDR3 is TGTGCCAGCAGGGTCCTAATGAAGAACACTGAAGCTTTCTTT. Translated, it gives CASRVLMKNTEAFF.

The rearrangement uses TRBV5-3 and TRBJ1-3; 9 bases align to TRBD1. TRBV5-3 has ORF status, its function being uncertain. Trimming took 4 bases from V and 8 from J; bases not matched to a gene: 13. This CDR3 region has 16 residues. The CDR3 region is CARSREGTGRVHTIYF. The CDR3 nucleotides are TGTGCCAGAAGCCGGGAGGGGACAGGGAGGGTACACACCATATATTTT.

The rearrangement uses TRBV6-5 and TRBJ2-7, with 8 bases identical to TRBD2. CDR3 length equals 14 residues. J lost 4 bases, V lost 5 bases, and 7 bases had no gene match. Germline V gene sequence: CDR1 MNHEY, CDR2 SVGAGI. CDR3 sequence reads: CASSLSGGPYEQYF. CDR3 coding DNA: TGTGCCAGCAGTCTCAGCGGGGGCCCTTACGAGCAGTACTTC.

The rearrangement links TRBV27 to TRBJ2-7, with TRBD1 identical over 7 bases. The CDR3 has 14 amino acids. The germline gives CDR1 MNHEY, CDR2 SMNVEV (reference sequence). V shed 5 bases, J shed 2 bases, and the junction held 6 bases outside the gene matches. CDR3 DNA: TGTGCCAGCAGTATCGGGACAGCTCCCTACGAGCAGTACTTC. It specifies CASSIGTAPYEQYF.

This chain links TRBV5-1 with TRBJ2-5; D is perhaps TRBD1 (5 bases). CDR3 size: 14 residues. Germline V gives CDR1 SGHRS, CDR2 YFSETQ. The V and J ends lost 4 bases and 1 base respectively, with 11 bases between them. The CDR3 region is CASSPGQPQETQYF. CDR3 DNA sequence: TGCGCCAGCAGCCCTGGACAACCCCAAGAGACCCAGTACTTC.

The rearrangement links TRBV5-6 to TRBJ1-2; D is perhaps TRBD1 (6 bases). The CDR3 has 11 amino acids. Looked up from germline, CDR1 is SGHDT and CDR2 is YYEEEE. Between the trimmed V and J ends, which lost 4 bases and 11 bases, there was a span of 12 bases. CDR3 amino acids: CASSLRQVYTF. The CDR3 region has the DNA TGTGCCAGCAGCCTCCGACAGGTTTACACCTTC. The full variable domain, its missing parts supplied by reference TRBV5-6 and TRBJ1-2, is DAGVTQSPTHLIKTRGQQVTLRCSPKSGHDTVSWYQQALGQGPQFIFQYYEEEERQRGNFPDRFSGHQFPNYSSELNVNALLLGDSALYLCASSLRQVYTFGSGTRLTVV.

The rearrangement links TRBV30 to TRBJ2-3; D is ambiguous. Trimming removed 0 bases from V and 5 bases from J, with 6 bases in between. The CDR3 totals 12 residues. Germline V gene data show CDR1 as GTSNPN and CDR2 as SVGIG (reference sequence). Written as DNA, the CDR3 is TGTGCCTGGAGTGTAATCAGAGATACGCAGTATTTT. Protein sequence: CAWSVIRDTQYF.

The rearrangement uses TRBV19 and TRBJ1-1, with a weak D call TRBD1 (6 bases). Germline assignment: CDR1 LNHDA and CDR2 SQIVND (reference sequence). Trimming cost V 7 bases and J 8 bases, with 23 bases left between them. The CDR3 extends over 15 amino acids. The CDR3 DNA reads as TGTGCCAGTACGTTGACATTAGGGGGGGTTGAAGAAGCTTTCTTT. This sequence encodes CASTLTLGGVEEAFF.

This chain links TRBV28 with TRBJ2-4; maybe TRBD2 (6 bases). Trimming removed 0 bases at V and 8 bases at J, with 17 bases between. The CDR3 loop spans 16 amino acids. In germline, CDR1 is MDHEN, CDR2 SYDVKM. CDR3 amino acids: CASSLWALGGKHIQYF. The CDR3 DNA follows: TGTGCCAGCAGTTTATGGGCCCTGGGGGGTAAGCACATTCAGTACTTC. Full variable domain (remainder filled in from reference TRBV28 and TRBJ2-4): DVKVTQSSRYLVKRTGEKVFLECVQDMDHENMFWYRQDPGLGLRLIYFSYDVKMKEKGDIPEGYSVSREKKERFSLILESASTNQTSMYLCASSLWALGGKHIQYFGAGTRLSVL.

The chain uses TRBV30 and TRBJ2-5; D might be TRBD2 (6 bases). The germline V and J ends were trimmed by 3 bases and 7 bases, with 18 bases remaining between them. The length of the CDR3 is 14 residues. The germline V gene encodes CDR1 GTSNPN and CDR2 SVGIG (reference sequence). The CDR3 region is CAWRHSSGTSTQYF. The CDR3 DNA is TGTGCCTGGAGACACAGTAGCGGTACATCGACCCAGTACTTC.

The gene calls are TRBV5-6 and TRBJ2-5; perhaps TRBD2 as D (5 bases). Germline CDR1 SGHDT, CDR2 YYEEEE. V shed 3 bases and J shed 1 base, with 10 bases lying between them. This CDR3 has 14 residues. CDR3 nucleotides: TGTGCCAGCAGCTATCGGACTCTCCAAGAGACCCAGTACTTC. It specifies CASSYRTLQETQYF.

This clone was detected only once. The V gene is TRBV19, the J gene TRBJ2-3, with a tentative D call TRBD2 (6 bases). Germline V gives CDR1 LNHDA, CDR2 SQIVND (reference sequence). The CDR3 is 14 amino acids. Trimming left V 7 bases short and J 2 bases short, with 13 bases between. DNA for the CDR3: TGTGCCAGTAACCGGGACTTCCTCACAGATACGCAGTATTTT. Protein product: CASNRDFLTDTQYF.

V is TRBV5-1 and J is TRBJ2-5; D might be TRBD1 (6 bases). Germline V gives CDR1 SGHRS, CDR2 YFSETQ. The CDR3 is made up of 15 amino acids. The V end lost 4 bases, the J end lost 5 bases, and 18 bases lay between the germline ends. CDR3 in DNA: TGCGCCAGCAGCCTGGCAGGGACAAGTCCTGAGACCCAGTACTTC. Translating gives CASSLAGTSPETQYF.

As to this clone: This CDR3 fails to terminate in the conserved phenylalanine or tryptophan, so it likely reflects a read error. This chain uses TRBV28 with TRBJ1-2; D ambiguous. The V end was cut by 6 bases, the J end by 0 bases, with 5 bases between. Germline CDR1 is MDHEN and CDR2 is SYDVKM. This CDR3 is 12 amino acids long. This chain's CDR3 is CASRPPNYGYTL. The CDR3 DNA reads TGTGCCAGCAGGCCCCCTAACTATGGCTACACCCTC.

The chain uses TRBV11-1 and TRBJ1-2, with TRBD1 matching 8 bases. Germline V gives CDR1 SGHAT, CDR2 FQDESV (reference sequence). With 5 bases clipped from V and 7 bases from J, the junction kept 3 bases outside the gene matches. The length of the CDR3 is 12 residues. As DNA, the CDR3 is TGTGCCAGCAGCCCAGGGGGCCTTGGCTACACCTTC. This codes for CASSPGGLGYTF.

The chain combines TRBV6-6 with TRBJ1-2, with TRBD1 matching 11 bases. CDR3 length equals 15 residues. CDR1 and CDR2 from the germline V gene are MNHNY and SVGAGI (reference sequence). V shed 4 bases, J shed 4 bases, and the junction held 5 bases outside the gene matches. In DNA form, the CDR3 reads TGTGCCAGCAGTTCGGACAGGGGGCAGAGCTATGGCTACACCTTC. As protein: CASSSDRGQSYGYTF.

In this sample, this clone turned up once. The CDR3 loop reads CAWSAPVAGGIRYNEQFF. As DNA, the CDR3 is TGTGCCTGGAGCGCTCCGGTTGCGGGGGGGATTCGGTACAATGAGCAGTTCTTC. The rearrangement joins TRBV30 to TRBJ2-1; 9 positions agree with TRBD2. CDR1 and CDR2 (germline): GTSNPN, SVGIG (reference sequence). The CDR3 consists of 18 residues. The J segment lost 4 bases and the V segment lost 3 bases, leaving 16 bases of the junction unmatched.

V usage is TRBV6-1 and J usage is TRBJ1-6, with TRBD1 matching over 9 bases. Germline assignment: CDR1 MNHNS and CDR2 SASEGT. The junction had 5 bases not matched to a gene; V was cut back by 4 bases and J by 7 bases. The CDR3 sequence is 15 residues long. The CDR3 nucleotides read TGTGCCAGCAGTGCATACGACAGGGGGAATTCACCCCTCCACTTT. Encoded protein: CASSAYDRGNSPLHF.

The chain has TRBV19 and TRBJ2-5; 11 bases are shared with TRBD2. Per germline, CDR1 LNHDA and CDR2 SQIVND (reference sequence). CDR3 size: 16 residues. Trimming at V came to 5 bases and at J to 5 bases, leaving 10 bases not matched to a gene. The CDR3 reads CASSPSGGIPKETQYF. The CDR3 DNA is TGTGCCAGTAGTCCTAGCGGGGGGATTCCTAAGGAGACCCAGTACTTC.

This clone was counted a few times. This chain joins TRBV2 and TRBJ2-1; no clear D. Germline CDR1 reads SNHLY; CDR2 reads FYNNEI. This CDR3 has 12 amino acids. The V gene lost 6 bases and the J gene lost 9 bases, with 12 bases spanning the gap. The CDR3: CASSQAYGEQFF. CDR3 DNA sequence: TGTGCCAGCAGCCAAGCGTACGGTGAGCAGTTCTTC.

For this clone: One end of the junction varies from germline; a read error may be responsible. The chain uses TRBV7-7 and TRBJ1-1, with D possibly TRBD1 on 6 matching bases. The germline V gene has CDR1 SSHAT and CDR2 FNYEAQ (reference sequence). CDR3 length equals 13 residues. CDR3 in amino acids: CASKQGPNTEAFF. The DNA of the CDR3 is TGTGCTAGCAAACAGGGCCCGAACACTGAAGCTTTCTTT.

The chain uses TRBV5-4 and TRBJ2-7; no clear D gene. The CDR3 is 15 amino acids. Germline CDR1 is SGHNT and CDR2 is YYREEE (reference sequence). V lost 6 bases to trimming and J lost 3 bases, with 19 bases between them. CDR3 sequence reads: CASTHRLGSDYEQYF. CDR3 bases: TGTGCCAGCACCCACCGTCTAGGTTCCGACTACGAGCAGTACTTC.